The 31 T cell receptor beta chains below come from one sample, sequenced in a study of CD8+ T cells in alopecia areata. The sample's treatment: oral pan-JAK inhibitor, 5-10 mg twice daily. The authors extracted RNA and reverse transcribed it into cDNA as the sequencing template. TCRdb keeps only in-frame clones here, not all; method: immunoSEQ multiplex PCR. The data show about 190,000 clones, 50% to 70% seen once. The sequencing used CD4+ T cells sorted from blood, collected around week 50, from a patient treated with tofacitinib. The receptors originated from a human donor with alopecia areata.

The genes are TRBV9 and TRBJ1-2; TRBD1 matches 7 bases. The V segment lost 2 bases and the J segment 5 bases; nucleotides outside the gene matches: 9. This CDR3 spans 15 amino acids. The V gene's germline CDR1 is SGDLS and CDR2 YYNGEE. The CDR3 here is CASSVSGTELYGYTF. CDR3 in DNA: TGTGCCAGCAGCGTTTCAGGGACAGAATTATATGGCTACACCTTC.

The chain links TRBV4-3 to TRBJ2-3; D unclear. The CDR3 runs 17 residues. Trimming pared 0 bases from V and 2 bases from J, leaving 15 bases between. Germline CDR1 LGHNA, CDR2 YSLEER. As DNA, the CDR3 is TGCGCCAGCAGCCAAGATAGTCGGGCGGCGCCCACAGATACGCAGTATTTT. It encodes CASSQDSRAAPTDTQYF.

This clone came up once. The chain combines TRBV29-1 with TRBJ2-7; 9 nucleotides align to TRBD1. From germline, CDR1 is SQVTM and CDR2 ANQGSEA. Trimming removed 6 bases from V and 5 bases from J; junction bases left unmatched: 11. This CDR3 has 14 amino acids. For the CDR3, the DNA is TGCAGCGTCCTCCGTCCGGACAGGGGACACGAGCAGTACTTC. Amino acid sequence: CSVLRPDRGHEQYF.

This chain joins TRBV27 and TRBJ1-2; D is possibly TRBD1 (6 bases). Trimming shortened V by 5 bases and J by 6 bases, and 16 bases separated the two germline ends. Germline V gene lookup returns CDR1 MNHEY and CDR2 SMNVEV (reference sequence). CDR3 length: 14 amino acids. In DNA form, the CDR3 reads TGTGCCAGCAGTGGACACAGGGACTTTGATGGCTACACCTTC. Translation gives CASSGHRDFDGYTF.

The table lists this clone with a count of one. V gene TRBV6-6 combines with J gene TRBJ2-7; tentatively, D is TRBD2 (5 bases). The ends were cut back, 0 bases at V and 7 bases at J, with 13 bases in the middle. CDR1 and CDR2 from the germline V gene are MNHNY and SVGAGI (reference sequence). The CDR3 has 14 amino acids. CDR3: CASSYSSEGREQYF. The CDR3 bases are TGTGCCAGCAGTTACTCGAGCGAGGGCCGGGAGCAGTACTTC.

Of note for this clone: Other nucleotide sequences in the sample specify the same CDR3. The rearrangement uses TRBV29-1 and TRBJ1-1; D might be TRBD1 (5 bases). Trimming left V 4 bases short and J 8 bases short, with 8 bases between. The germline CDR1 and CDR2 sequences are SQVTM and ANQGSEA. The CDR3 has 10 amino acids. The CDR3 reads CSVGGTEAFF. The CDR3 DNA sequence: TGCAGCGTTGGGGGCACCGAAGCTTTCTTT.

This clone was picked up a small number of times. The rearrangement links TRBV29-1 to TRBJ1-2; D remains unclear. This CDR3 region has 12 residues. Trimming shortened V by 4 bases and J by 6 bases, and 12 bases separated the two germline ends. Germline V gives CDR1 SQVTM, CDR2 ANQGSEA. The CDR3 loop reads CSVGGGLDGYTF. The CDR3 DNA sequence: TGCAGCGTTGGCGGAGGTTTAGATGGCTACACCTTC.

This clone was detected a few times. Other DNA sequences in the sample encode the same CDR3. The rearrangement joins TRBV29-1 to TRBJ2-4, with D possibly being TRBD1 (6 bases). V was cut by 4 bases and J by 8 bases, with 12 bases left in between. The CDR3 loop spans 12 amino acids. Germline V lookup: CDR1 SQVTM, CDR2 ANQGSEA. CDR3 DNA sequence: TGCAGCGTTGGCAGGGGACGGGACATTCAGTACTTC. Amino acid sequence: CSVGRGRDIQYF.

This clone came up once. The chain joins TRBV7-3 to TRBJ2-1, with TRBD1 matching over 9 bases. This CDR3 is 13 amino acids long. Germline values: CDR1 SGHTA, CDR2 FQGTGA. After removal of 4 bases from V and 7 bases from J, the junction contained 2 bases not matched to a gene. The CDR3, as DNA: TGTGCCAGCAGCTGGGACAGGGAGAATGAGCAGTTCTTC. It encodes CASSWDRENEQFF.

Only a few counts were recorded for this clone. The chain is built from TRBV10-3 and TRBJ2-3; possible D gene TRBD2, 5 bases. The V gene lost 0 bases and the J gene lost 1 base, with 11 bases spanning the gap. The CDR3 sequence is 16 residues long. Germline lookup yields CDR1 ENHRY and CDR2 SYGVKD. DNA of the CDR3: TGTGCCATCAGTGAGTCAAAAGGGAGCGGCACAGATACGCAGTATTTT. Translating gives CAISESKGSGTDTQYF.

This chain joins TRBV19 and TRBJ2-1, with a weak D call TRBD2 (7 bases). CDR1 is LNHDA, CDR2 SQIVND, per germline (reference sequence). V lost 3 bases and J lost 6, with 21 bases in between. The CDR3 runs 17 residues. CDR3 nucleotide sequence: TGTGCCAGTAGTATGGATGGTCGGCGGGGGCCCCGCAATGAGCAGTTCTTC. Translating it yields CASSMDGRRGPRNEQFF.

This sequence joins TRBV5-5 and TRBJ2-5, with D maybe TRBD2 (6 bases). CDR1 SGHKS and CDR2 YYEKEE come from the germline V gene (reference sequence). The CDR3 covers 15 residues. V lost 4 bases to trimming and J lost 4 bases, with 17 bases between them. CDR3 amino acids: CASSPGPGVGETQYF. In nucleotides, the CDR3 is TGTGCCAGCAGCCCCGGTCCGGGAGTAGGAGAGACCCAGTACTTC.

This clone was observed once. The chain employs TRBV6-1 and TRBJ2-5; either TRBD1 or TRBD2 may fit D (5 bases each). V was shortened by 7 bases and J by 5 bases, with 14 bases between the two germline ends. The CDR3 runs to 13 residues. Germline-derived CDR1 and CDR2 are MNHNS and SASEGT. CDR3 protein: CASNKGPRETQYF. CDR3 nucleotide sequence: TGTGCCAGCAACAAGGGACCGAGGGAGACCCAGTACTTC.

DNA for the CDR3: TGTGCCATCAGTGAGTCTGGCAGGGGTTTCACTGAAGCTTTCTTT. This codes for CAISESGRGFTEAFF. The chain employs TRBV10-3 and TRBJ1-1, with TRBD1 as a possible D gene (6 bases). V was pared by 0 bases and J by 4 bases, with 12 bases between. Germline CDR1 reads ENHRY; CDR2 reads SYGVKD. This CDR3 spans 15 amino acids.

With regard to this clone: Other DNA sequences of this sample code for an identical CDR3. The chain couples TRBV5-1 to TRBJ2-1; D uncertain. Germline assignment: CDR1 SGHRS and CDR2 YFSETQ. This CDR3 has 12 amino acids. The V and J ends lost 0 bases and 6 bases respectively, with 4 bases between them. CDR3 in DNA: TGCGCCAGCAGCTTGGGGAGCAATGAGCAGTTCTTC. This gives the protein CASSLGSNEQFF.

V gene TRBV4-3 combines with J gene TRBJ2-3; 8 nucleotides align to TRBD2. CDR1 LGHNA and CDR2 YSLEER come from the germline V gene. After removal of 5 bases from V and 2 bases from J, the junction contained 6 bases not matched to a gene. This CDR3 spans 15 amino acids. CDR3 sequence: CASSKSGGYTDTQYF. CDR3 coding DNA: TGCGCCAGCAGCAAGAGCGGGGGCTACACAGATACGCAGTATTTT.

This clone has just a few counts. The V call is TRBV5-1, the J call TRBJ2-1; 13 positions agree with TRBD2. CDR1 is SGHRS, CDR2 YFSETQ, per germline. The CDR3 is 16 amino acids. Trimming at V came to 4 bases and at J to 7 bases, leaving 8 bases not matched to a gene. This chain's CDR3 is CASSRTLAGGKNEQFF. In DNA, the CDR3 is TGCGCCAGCAGCAGGACACTAGCGGGGGGGAAGAATGAGCAGTTCTTC.

J is TRBJ2-7 and V is TRBV27; D is ambiguous. Trimming removed 6 bases from V and 3 bases from J, with 9 bases in between. The CDR3 covers 12 residues. Germline V gene data show CDR1 as MNHEY and CDR2 as SMNVEV (reference sequence). CDR3 sequence: CASSVWDYEQYF. DNA for the CDR3: TGTGCCAGCAGCGTTTGGGACTACGAGCAGTACTTC.

The V gene is TRBV30, the J gene TRBJ1-1, with D possibly being TRBD1 (6 bases). Trimming left V 8 bases short and J 1 base short, with 20 bases between. In germline, CDR1 is GTSNPN, CDR2 SVGIG (reference sequence). The CDR3 has 15 amino acids. CDR3 residues: CAQRGAVSGNTEAFF. The CDR3 DNA reads TGTGCCCAACGGGGGGCGGTGAGTGGGAACACTGAAGCTTTCTTT.

This chain connects TRBV29-1 to TRBJ1-2, with D uncertain. V gave up 4 bases and J gave up 8 bases, with 11 bases separating them. CDR3 length: 11 residues. Germline V gene data show CDR1 as SQVTM and CDR2 as ANQGSEA. The CDR3 DNA follows: TGCAGCGTTGGCGCACATAAGGGCTACACCTTC. This sequence encodes CSVGAHKGYTF.

This sequence joins TRBV30 and TRBJ1-5; no clear D gene. The CDR3 is 14 residues long. With 2 bases removed from V and 5 bases from J, the gap between germline ends came to 13 bases. In germline, CDR1 is GTSNPN, CDR2 SVGIG (reference sequence). The CDR3 region has the DNA TGTGCCTGGAGTATAGGAGGGCCGTATCAGCCCCAGCATTTT. Protein product: CAWSIGGPYQPQHF. The full variable domain, with the rest looked up from reference TRBV30 and TRBJ1-5, is SQTIHQWPATLVQPVGSPLSLECTVEGTSNPNLYWYRQAAGRGLQLLFYSVGIGQISSEVPQNLSASRPQDRQFILSSKKLLLSDSGFYLCAWSIGGPYQPQHFGDGTRLSIL.

The V gene is TRBV7-2, the J gene TRBJ2-5; tentatively, D is TRBD1 (6 bases). V dropped 4 bases and J dropped 5 bases, with 14 bases sitting between them. The CDR3 contains 14 residues. Germline CDR1 is SGHTA and CDR2 is FQGNSA. The CDR3 here is CASSSNRAGETQYF. The CDR3 nucleotides read TGTGCCAGCAGCTCGAACAGGGCTGGGGAGACCCAGTACTTC.

The V call is TRBV9, the J call TRBJ2-3; D not resolved. This CDR3 is 14 amino acids long. V dropped 2 bases and J dropped 0 bases, with 7 bases sitting between them. Germline values: CDR1 SGDLS, CDR2 YYNGEE. The CDR3 DNA follows: TGTGCCAGCAGCGTTAGTAGGAGCACAGATACGCAGTATTTT. Amino acid sequence: CASSVSRSTDTQYF.

This clone was counted between two and nine times. The J gene is TRBJ2-7, the V gene TRBV29-1; a weak D match, TRBD2 (6 bases). Germline CDR1 is SQVTM and CDR2 is ANQGSEA. The germline V and J ends were trimmed by 5 bases and 4 bases, with 12 bases remaining between them. The CDR3 sequence is 12 residues long. The CDR3: CSVRDAGYEQYF. Written as DNA, the CDR3 is TGCAGCGTTCGGGACGCGGGGTACGAGCAGTACTTC.

This chain uses TRBV18 with TRBJ2-4; D unresolved. The V gene's germline CDR1 is KGHSH and CDR2 LQKENI. The CDR3 totals 13 residues. The V end was cut by 3 bases, the J end by 5 bases, with 8 bases between. The CDR3 spells CASSPVGQNIQYF. The DNA for the CDR3 is TGTGCCAGCTCACCCGTCGGACAAAACATTCAGTACTTC. Full variable domain (missing parts from reference TRBV18 and TRBJ2-4): NAGVMQNPRHLVRRRGQEARLRCSPMKGHSHVYWYRQLPEEGLKFMVYLQKENIIDESGMPKERFSAEFPKEGPSILRIQQVVRGDSAAYFCASSPVGQNIQYFGAGTRLSVL.

In its sample, this clone was seen many times. V usage is TRBV12-5 and J usage is TRBJ1-6; D gene unclear. The V end lost 7 bases, the J end lost 4 bases, and 11 bases lay between the germline ends. Germline CDR1 is LGHNT and CDR2 is FRNRAP. The CDR3 runs 14 residues. The chain's CDR3 is CASAPIGYNSPLHF. CDR3 nucleotides: TGTGCTAGTGCCCCCATTGGGTATAATTCACCCCTCCACTTT.

In its sample, this clone was seen a few times. This rearrangement joins TRBV7-2 to TRBJ2-1; D uncertain. V lost 3 bases and J lost 10, with 10 bases in between. The CDR3 is 12 amino acids. Germline V gene data show CDR1 as SGHTA and CDR2 as FQGNSA. DNA of the CDR3: TGTGCCAGCAGCTTGGTATTAGGGGAGCAGTTCTTC. It yields the protein CASSLVLGEQFF.

V usage is TRBV30 and J usage is TRBJ1-1, with TRBD1 matching 7 bases. Germline V lookup: CDR1 GTSNPN, CDR2 SVGIG (reference sequence). This CDR3 has 17 residues. V trimming: 3 bases; J trimming: 0 bases; junction bases outside the gene matches: 13. The CDR3 DNA follows: TGTGCCTGGAGCCTAAAAGACAGGGCTCGGATGAACACTGAAGCTTTCTTT. Translating gives CAWSLKDRARMNTEAFF.

The chain employs TRBV30 and TRBJ1-2, with D possibly matching TRBD1 (5 bases). Trimming removed 7 bases from V and 8 bases from J, with 23 bases in between. The CDR3 totals 14 residues. The germline gives CDR1 GTSNPN, CDR2 SVGIG (reference sequence). CDR3 sequence: CASDGAGDGLGYTF. The CDR3 DNA reads TGTGCCTCCGACGGGGCGGGGGATGGGTTAGGCTACACCTTC. The complete variable domain, with remaining parts taken from reference TRBV30 and TRBJ1-2, reads SQTIHQWPATLVQPVGSPLSLECTVEGTSNPNLYWYRQAAGRGLQLLFYSVGIGQISSEVPQNLSASRPQDRQFILSSKKLLLSDSGFYLCASDGAGDGLGYTFGSGTRLTVV.

The chain uses TRBV30 and TRBJ2-1; 9 nucleotides line up with TRBD2. Trimming cost V 3 bases and J 0 bases; bases outside gene matches: 0. Germline values: CDR1 GTSNPN, CDR2 SVGIG (reference sequence). This CDR3 has 14 residues. Here the CDR3 reads CAWRAGGSYNEQFF. The DNA of the CDR3 is TGTGCCTGGAGAGCGGGGGGCTCCTACAATGAGCAGTTCTTC.

The chain recombines TRBV6-5 with TRBJ2-7, with 11 positions matching TRBD1. CDR3 size: 15 residues. The germline V gene encodes CDR1 MNHEY and CDR2 SVGAGI. Unmatched junction bases numbered 5, after V lost 6 bases and J lost 1 base. This chain's CDR3 is CASSSGTGGSYEQYF. CDR3 sequence (DNA): TGTGCCAGCAGCTCCGGGACAGGGGGTTCCTACGAGCAGTACTTC.